The TCR beta chain under discussion was sequenced for a study of blood T cell repertoires in COVID-19 (dated by TCRdb to 2018 to 2020). Background for the entire study: Samples from collaborators originated in the United States, Italy and Spain and spanned both the acute and convalescent phases of COVID-19. The prospective study material was composed of cDNA or gDNA derived from T cells, B-cell-depleted T cells, or PBMCs. Deeply sampled blood TCRbeta repertoires from subjects exposed to, actively infected with, or recovered from COVID-19 were included in the dataset. The repertoires were released in a freely available public database meant as a resource for research on the immune response to SARS-CoV-2. Samples came from the ongoing ImmuneRACE study (first 160 participants) plus 1,254 subjects from 6 global collaborators. The sample metadata nearly always contained a de-identified subject ID, COVID-19 status, age in years and sex. HLA class I and class II types, where available, came from metadata supplied by the sample provider rather than from assay-based typing. Points the paper makes about the study in general: Clinical and demographic metadata were provided uncurated, with the amount varying by source and participant.

The immunoSEQ Assay, a bias-controlled multiplex PCR, was used to amplify TCRbeta CDR3 regions from genomic DNA. The study's processing was this. Within the assay, amplification of reference gene primers was used to estimate how many nucleated cells each sample contained. To quantify the absolute abundance of each unique TCRbeta CDR3 rearrangement, sequence reads were collapsed and filtered. Productive Simpson clonality was computed per sample as the square root of Simpson's diversity index over productive rearrangements. TCRdb carries this immuneACCESS record with in-frame sequences only. Its versions omit some clonotypes, under half of them owing to an unresolved V gene in the studies checked, with the rest unexplained. D and trimming were read from the DNA, whereas the V and J calls and clone size are those reported in that table. The sample table contains under 300,000 clones; only one count was recorded for 83% of them. The top ten clonotypes cover around 5.5% of the sample.

The CDR3 starts with the cysteine, ends with the phenylalanine, and has 14 residues. Only CDR3 DNA remains: 42 bases, in frame from the first base. From the germline V gene (reference sequence), CDR1 is LNHNV and CDR2 is YYDKDF. Between the V and J ends, shortened by 4 bases and 4 bases respectively, the junction contains 14 bases. As for this clone: Its specific antigen is unknown. The input lacks base qualities; no much larger clone sits a single base away.

Whole blood was collected in K2EDTA tubes by collaborating institutions according to the institutions' own protocols. For TCRbeta analysis, collaborator samples were shipped as frozen whole blood, as isolated PBMCs, or as DNA extracted from either sample type. This sequence was found in a human donor in a cohort sampled during active COVID-19. The rearranged chain carries TRBV15 and TRBJ2-7; the D gene is perhaps TRBD2, on 5 matching bases. Sequencing was carried out using peripheral blood. The CDR3 amino acid sequence is: CATSMTTDSYEQYF. In nucleotides, the sequence is TGTGCCACCAGCATGACTACGGATTCGTACGAGCAGTACTTC.